This is a list of T cell receptor beta chains from one sample in a study of blood T cell repertoires in COVID-19. Using immunoSEQ multiplex PCR, the repertoire was profiled, and TCRdb retains in-frame clones only, with some absent. The repertoire holds 200,000 to 300,000 clones, about 82% seen once, with approximately 9.1% in the top ten. Sequencing used PBMCs or T cells enriched from blood (not recorded which). These receptors were obtained from a woman aged 50 to 65 with acute COVID-19. The CDR3 runs from the conserved cysteine through the conserved F or W. D genes are given only for firm matches. Not all rows give a size; the values are once, few, many and, for expanded clones, a class.

J | V | D | size | DNA | CDR3
TRBJ2-1 | TRBV19 | TRBD1 | . | TGTGCCAGTAGCCCGCGGGGGACAGGGGAAAATGAGCAGTTCTTC | CASSPRGTGENEQFF
TRBJ1-1 | TRBV27 | . | few | TGTGCCAGCACACTCCGAGGAGGGGGGGACACTGAAGCTTTCTTT | CASTLRGGGDTEAFF
TRBJ1-5 | TRBV27 | TRBD1 | . | TGTGCCAGCAGTTGGACAGGGGGCGGGCAGCCCCAGCATTTT | CASSWTGGGQPQHF
TRBJ1-1 | TRBV19 | . | . | TGTGCCAGTAGTCCGGGGTTCAACACTGAAGCTTTCTTT | CASSPGFNTEAFF
TRBJ1-4 | TRBV2 | TRBD1 | once | TGTGCCAGCAGAGACCGGGACAGCTATGAAAAACTGTTTTTT | CASRDRDSYEKLFF
TRBJ2-3 | TRBV11-3 | TRBD2 | . | TGTGCCAGCAGCTTAAAGTCGGCTAGCGGGGGGGCCAGCACAGATACGCAGTATTTT | CASSLKSASGGASTDTQYF
TRBJ1-6 | TRBV19 | TRBD1 | once | TGTGCCAGTAGTTCTACAGGGGCTGTCCCACCCCTCCACTTT | CASSSTGAVPPLHF
TRBJ2-7 | TRBV10-3 | . | . | TGTGCCATCAGTGTCAGACAGCGAGACTACGAGCAGTACTTC | CAISVRQRDYEQYF
TRBJ1-5 | TRBV3-1/TRBV3-2 | TRBD1 | few | TGTGCCAGCAGCCCCGGGACAGGGGTTCAGCCCCAGCATTTT | CASSPGTGVQPQHF
TRBJ1-5 | TRBV19 | . | . | TGTGCCAGTACCCCGCGGGGAGGAAATCAGCCCCAGCATTTT | CASTPRGGNQPQHF
TRBJ2-1 | TRBV11-1 | TRBD2 | . | TGTGCCAGCAGCTTAGTCCGTAGCGGGGCTTACAATGAGCAGTTCTTC | CASSLVRSGAYNEQFF
TRBJ2-3 | TRBV19 | . | . | TGTGCCAGTAGTATAGGCACAGGGTTTGTAGATACGCAGTATTTT | CASSIGTGFVDTQYF
TRBJ2-7 | TRBV5-4 | TRBD2 | . | TGTGCCAGCAGCCTCGCGGGAGGGTCAAGCACGCAGTACTTC | CASSLAGGSSTQYF
TRBJ2-7 | TRBV29-1 | TRBD1 | . | TGCAGCGTTACTCAGGGGGCCGCCTACGAGCAGTACTTC | CSVTQGAAYEQYF
TRBJ1-1 | TRBV7-2 | TRBD1 | . | TGTGCCAGCAGCAGGGGACAGGGGGTTGGCACTGAAGCTTTCTTT | CASSRGQGVGTEAFF
TRBJ1-2 | TRBV2 | TRBD1 | . | TGTGCCAGCAGTCTTACAGGGGTTGGCTACACCTTC | CASSLTGVGYTF
TRBJ1-1 | TRBV30 | TRBD1 | . | TGTGCCTGGAGTGTACAGGGGGCGACTGAAGCTTTCTTT | CAWSVQGATEAFF
TRBJ1-1 | TRBV5-1 | . | . | TGCGCCAGCAGCTTGGGCGGGTACGACACTGAAGCTTTCTTT | CASSLGGYDTEAFF
TRBJ2-3 | TRBV20-1 | . | . | TGCAGTGCTAGTCTTCGGCTAGCGTTAGGCACAGATACGCAGTATTTT | CSASLRLALGTDTQYF
TRBJ2-2 | TRBV30 | . | . | TGTGCCTTCGGCCGGGTCGACGGGGAGCTGTTTTTT | CAFGRVDGELFF
TRBJ1-2 | TRBV18 | TRBD1 | once | TGTGCCAGCTCGCCCGGGACAGGAGTCTATGGCTACACCTTC | CASSPGTGVYGYTF
TRBJ1-4 | TRBV9 | . | many | TGTGCCAGCAGCGTAGATGGCCGGTCGGGGGGAAGTGAAAAACTGTTTTTT | CASSVDGRSGGSEKLFF
TRBJ1-2 | TRBV19 | . | . | TGTGCCAGTAGTTTTACAGAAGGGGTAAAGACCTTC | CASSFTEGVKTF
TRBJ1-2 | TRBV7-8 | . | many | TGTGCCAGCAGCTTAGTCCCAGGGGCATATGGCTACACCTTC | CASSLVPGAYGYTF
TRBJ2-5 | TRBV3-1/TRBV3-2 | TRBD2 | . | TGTGCCAGCAGCCCTAGCGGGGGGGCCTCTGAGACCCAGTACTTC | CASSPSGGASETQYF
TRBJ1-1 | TRBV11-3 | TRBD1 | once | TGTGCCAGCAGCCACACAGGGGGTACTGAAGCTTTCTTT | CASSHTGGTEAFF
TRBJ1-2 | TRBV7-8 | . | . | TGTGCCAGCAGCTTAGTGAGGTCAGCCTATGGCTACACCTTC | CASSLVRSAYGYTF
TRBJ1-6 | TRBV5-6 | TRBD1 | . | TGTGCCAGCAGCTTGGAGGCGGGACAGGGGACGTCACCCCTCCACTTT | CASSLEAGQGTSPLHF